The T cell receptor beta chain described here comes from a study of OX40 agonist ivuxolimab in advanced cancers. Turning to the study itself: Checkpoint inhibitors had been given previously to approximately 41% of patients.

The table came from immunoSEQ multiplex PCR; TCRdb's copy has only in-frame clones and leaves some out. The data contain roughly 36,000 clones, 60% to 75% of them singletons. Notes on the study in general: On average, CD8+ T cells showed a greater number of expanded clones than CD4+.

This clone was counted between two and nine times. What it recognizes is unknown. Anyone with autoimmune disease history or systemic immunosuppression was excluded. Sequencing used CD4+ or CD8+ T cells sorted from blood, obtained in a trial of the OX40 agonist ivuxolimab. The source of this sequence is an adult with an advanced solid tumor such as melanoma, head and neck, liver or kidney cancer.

CDR3 nucleotides: TGTGCCAGCAGCCAATCGGGGGTGGACTATGGCTACACCTTC. It is translated as CASSQSGVDYGYTF. The rearrangement links TRBV16 to TRBJ1-2; a possible D gene is TRBD1 (5 bases). Germline V gives CDR1 KGHSY, CDR2 FQNENV. V was trimmed by 0 bases and J by 3 bases, leaving 8 bases between them. The CDR3 covers 14 residues.